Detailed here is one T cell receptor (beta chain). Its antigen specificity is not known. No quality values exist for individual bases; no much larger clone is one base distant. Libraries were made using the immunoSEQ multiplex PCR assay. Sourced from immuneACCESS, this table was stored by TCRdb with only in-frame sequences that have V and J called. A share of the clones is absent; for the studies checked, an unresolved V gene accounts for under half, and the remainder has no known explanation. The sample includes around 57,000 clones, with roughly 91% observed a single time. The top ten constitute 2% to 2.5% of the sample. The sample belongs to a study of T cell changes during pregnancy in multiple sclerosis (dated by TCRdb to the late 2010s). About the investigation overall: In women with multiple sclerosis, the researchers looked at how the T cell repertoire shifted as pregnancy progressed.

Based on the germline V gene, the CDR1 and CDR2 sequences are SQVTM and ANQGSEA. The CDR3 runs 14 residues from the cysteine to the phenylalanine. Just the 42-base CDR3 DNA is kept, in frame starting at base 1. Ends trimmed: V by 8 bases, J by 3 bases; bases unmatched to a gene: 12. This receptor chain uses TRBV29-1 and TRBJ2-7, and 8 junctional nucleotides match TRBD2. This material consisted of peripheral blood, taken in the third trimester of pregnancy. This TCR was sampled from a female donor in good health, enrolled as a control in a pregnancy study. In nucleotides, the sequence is TGCAGCTCTCGGGGGGGGGAGAATTACTACGAGCAGTACTTC. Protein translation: CSSRGGENYYEQYF.